This T cell receptor (beta chain) was documented in a study of blood T cell repertoires in COVID-19. Overall study: Samples taken during acute and convalescent COVID-19 were collected in the United States, Italy and Spain. In each case, the material was cDNA or gDNA derived from T cells, B-cell-depleted T cells, or PBMCs.

The CDR3 loop spans 15 amino acids. The V gene's germline CDR1 is SGHRS and CDR2 YFSETQ. V lost 4 bases and J lost 3, with 17 bases in between. Methods used by the authors: Reference gene primers were amplified, and this amplification served to estimate nucleated cell counts. Assay: immunoSEQ multiplex PCR; the TCRdb copy retains only in-frame clones and omits some. Clone size and the V and J calls come from that table; the DNA yielded D and trimming. The sample records approximately 100,000 clones, about 89% being singletons. This chain joins TRBV5-1 and TRBJ2-7; perhaps TRBD2 as D (6 bases). Sequencing was done on a sample of peripheral blood. The sequence was obtained from a human donor with acute or convalescent COVID-19. The donor label of this sample is uncertain. This CDR3 reads CASSARSGRSYEQYF. The CDR3 DNA reads as TGCGCCAGCAGCGCACGCTCCGGGAGAAGCTACGAGCAGTACTTC.